The 20 T cell receptor beta chains below come from one sample, sequenced in a study of T cell repertoires in cytomegalovirus infection. Their cognate antigens are unknown. TCRdb recomputed calls from the reads with MiXCR, one row per CDR3 protein. Of roughly 160,000 distinct CDR3 sequences in the sample, roughly 21% were seen once. The starting material was CD8+ T cells from cultured PBMCs, obtained from culture after CMV antigen stimulation. The receptors stem from a human donor in good health (CMV status not recorded). Some clones in this sample may be carry-over from other donors' samples.

This clonotype appeared a few times. This chain connects TRBV4-3 to TRBJ1-3; D gene unclear. There are 13 residues in the CDR3. V lost 2 bases and J lost 0, with 2 bases in between. Looked up from germline, CDR1 is LGHNA and CDR2 is YSLEER. In nucleotides, the CDR3 is TGCGCCAGCAGCCAAAGCTCTGGAAACACCATATATTTT. Protein: CASSQSSGNTIYF.

The sample holds a few counts of this clonotype. The chain recombines TRBV7-9 with TRBJ1-5, with a tentative D call TRBD1 (5 bases). Looked up from germline, CDR1 is SEHNR and CDR2 is FQNEAQ (reference sequence). V lost 4 bases, J lost 3 bases, and 13 bases lay in between. The CDR3 is made up of 15 amino acids. The CDR3 sequence is CASSWGDRLNQPQHF. In DNA form, the CDR3 reads TGTGCCAGCAGCTGGGGGGACCGACTCAATCAGCCCCAGCATTTT.

This clonotype was detected a few times. The J gene is TRBJ1-5, the V gene TRBV7-2, with D unresolved. Per germline, CDR1 SGHTA and CDR2 FQGNSA. Trimming pared 2 bases from V and 0 bases from J, leaving 17 bases between. This CDR3 contains 18 residues. The CDR3 loop reads CASSLNRGGSNSNQPQHF. DNA of the CDR3: TGTGCCAGCAGCTTAAACAGAGGAGGGTCAAATAGCAATCAGCCCCAGCATTTT.

This clonotype was counted a few times. CDR3 in DNA: TGTGCCAGCAGCAGGCAGGGCCCTACCTACGAGCAGTACTTC. Translated, it gives CASSRQGPTYEQYF. The V call is TRBV7-8, the J call TRBJ2-7; D is possibly TRBD1 (5 bases). CDR1 is SGHVS, CDR2 FQNEAQ, per germline. Trimming shortened V by 5 bases and J by 2 bases, and 13 bases separated the two germline ends. CDR3 length: 14 residues. Filled out from reference TRBV7-8 and TRBJ2-7, the complete variable domain reads GAGVSQSPRYKVAKRGQDVALRCDPISGHVSLFWYQQALGQGPEFLTYFQNEAQLDKSGLPSDRFFAERPEGSVSTLKIQRTQQEDSAVYLCASSRQGPTYEQYFGPGTRLTVT.

The chain joins TRBV7-2 to TRBJ1-1; D not certain. This CDR3 has 14 residues. V was trimmed by 5 bases and J by 1 base, leaving 11 bases between them. Germline CDR1 SGHTA, CDR2 FQGNSA. The CDR3 here is CASSPRRTNTEAFF. The DNA of the CDR3 is TGTGCCAGCAGCCCTCGACGCACGAACACTGAAGCTTTCTTT.

The chain links TRBV5-8 to TRBJ1-5; D not certain. The CDR3 is 18 residues long. CDR1 and CDR2 from the germline V gene are SGHTS and YDEGEE. V shed 2 bases and J shed 4 bases, with 22 bases lying between them. CDR3 loop: CASSFWKDSAIENQPQHF. The CDR3 region has the DNA TGTGCCAGCAGCTTTTGGAAGGACTCCGCCATTGAGAATCAGCCCCAGCATTTT.

The chain employs TRBV7-9 and TRBJ2-7; D is unresolved. Germline V gives CDR1 SEHNR, CDR2 FQNEAQ (reference sequence). This CDR3 contains 14 residues. V lost 5 bases, J lost 2 bases, and 13 bases lay in between. The CDR3 loop is CASSNPRDPYEQYF. The CDR3 bases are TGTGCCAGCAGCAATCCACGAGATCCCTACGAGCAGTACTTC.

The CDR3 is CASKGTGAYNEQFF. DNA of the CDR3: TGTGCCAGCAAAGGGACTGGAGCCTACAATGAGCAGTTCTTC. The V call is TRBV11-2, the J call TRBJ2-1; a weak D match, TRBD2 (6 bases). The V gene's germline CDR1 is SGHAT and CDR2 FQNNGV. Between the trimmed V and J ends, which lost 7 bases and 2 bases, there was a span of 12 bases. The CDR3 loop spans 14 amino acids.

This clonotype was seen a handful of times. The CDR3 DNA sequence: TGCGCCAGCAGCCAACAAGTGGATCGGGACAGGGAAACTCCAGATACGCAGTATTTT. As protein: CASSQQVDRDRETPDTQYF. The chain joins TRBV4-3 to TRBJ2-3; 9 bases map to TRBD1. CDR1 and CDR2 (germline): LGHNA, YSLEER. The CDR3 length is 19 residues. V dropped 2 bases and J dropped 4; count of bases not matched to a gene: 16.

The table lists this clonotype with a few counts. CDR3 sequence: CASSQAWGGADTQYF. CDR3 DNA sequence: TGTGCCAGCAGCCAGGCATGGGGGGGAGCAGATACGCAGTATTTT. The chain couples TRBV11-2 to TRBJ2-3; TRBD2 agrees at 7 bases. V trimming: 5 bases; J trimming: 4 bases; junction bases outside the gene matches: 9. The CDR3 spans 15 residues. Per the germline V gene, CDR1 is SGHAT and CDR2 is FQNNGV.

This clonotype was observed a handful of times. This rearrangement joins TRBV12-3 or TRBV12-4 to TRBJ2-3, with 10 bases lining up with TRBD2. Trimming cost V 5 bases and J 5 bases; bases outside gene matches: 4. The CDR3 is 14 amino acids. The CDR3: CASSPAGGGDTQYF. CDR3 coding DNA: TGTGCCAGCAGTCCAGCGGGGGGGGGAGATACGCAGTATTTT.

This clonotype was found a few times. This sequence joins TRBV7-9 and TRBJ2-7; 8 positions agree with TRBD2. The V and J ends lost 0 bases and 0 bases, in that order; junction bases with no gene match: 1. CDR1 and CDR2 (germline): SEHNR, FQNEAQ (reference sequence). The CDR3 consists of 15 residues. As DNA, the CDR3 is TGTGCCAGCAGCTTAGCGGGGACTAGCTCCTACGAGCAGTACTTC. Translating gives CASSLAGTSSYEQYF.

The table lists this clonotype with a few counts. The genes are TRBV12-3 or TRBV12-4 and TRBJ1-1, with D perhaps TRBD1 (6 bases). V lost 5 bases and J 0 bases, leaving 13 bases between the germline ends. The length of the CDR3 is 15 residues. The CDR3 region has the DNA TGTGCCAGCAGTGGGGACAATTTGATGAACACTGAAGCTTTCTTT. Its protein is CASSGDNLMNTEAFF.

This clonotype was counted a few times. The chain is built from TRBV27 and TRBJ1-2; D remains ambiguous. The V gene lost 0 bases and the J gene lost 4 bases, with 9 bases spanning the gap. There are 14 residues in the CDR3. Germline lookup yields CDR1 MNHEY and CDR2 SMNVEV (reference sequence). This CDR3 reads CASSLSGQFYGYTF. In DNA form, the CDR3 reads TGTGCCAGCAGTTTATCGGGCCAGTTCTATGGCTACACCTTC.

This clonotype has a handful of counts. The genes are TRBV7-2 and TRBJ1-4; D is unresolved. In germline, CDR1 is SGHTA, CDR2 FQGNSA. V was pared by 4 bases and J by 2 bases, with 14 bases between. The CDR3 runs to 16 residues. CDR3 amino acids: CASSYPMGSTNEKLFF. CDR3 bases: TGTGCCAGCAGCTACCCCATGGGCTCCACTAATGAAAAACTGTTTTTT. The full variable domain, its missing parts supplied by reference TRBV7-2 and TRBJ1-4, is GAGVSQSPSNKVTEKGKDVELRCDPISGHTALYWYRQSLGQGLEFLIYFQGNSAPDKSGLPSDRFSAERTGGSVSTLTIQRTQQEDSAVYLCASSYPMGSTNEKLFFGSGTQLSVL.

V and J are TRBV5-6 and TRBJ1-5; the D is unclear. V shed 0 bases and J shed 2 bases, with 6 bases lying between them. Germline assignment: CDR1 SGHDT and CDR2 YYEEEE. The CDR3 is 14 residues long. The CDR3 sequence is CASSLASGNQPQHF. In DNA form, the CDR3 reads TGTGCCAGCAGCTTGGCTAGCGGCAATCAGCCCCAGCATTTT.

The chain uses TRBV20-1 and TRBJ1-2, with D maybe TRBD1 (6 bases). Trimming shortened V by 6 bases and J by 0 bases, and 14 bases separated the two germline ends. This CDR3 has 14 residues. Germline V gene sequence: CDR1 DFQATT, CDR2 SNEGSKA (reference sequence). The chain's CDR3 is CSAAGTKTNYGYTF. CDR3 nucleotides: TGCAGTGCCGCTGGGACAAAAACTAACTATGGCTACACCTTC.

This clonotype was counted once. This chain uses TRBV6-2 or TRBV6-3 with TRBJ2-7, with no clear D. Trimming pared 6 bases from V and 0 bases from J, leaving 15 bases between. CDR3 size: 15 residues. The germline V gene encodes CDR1 MNHEY and CDR2 SVGEGT. The DNA of the CDR3 is TGTGCCAGCAGAAGGACGGCCCCTAGCTCCTACGAGCAGTACTTC. This sequence encodes CASRRTAPSSYEQYF.

The table lists this clonotype with a few counts. This chain uses TRBV4-2 with TRBJ1-1; D is perhaps TRBD1 (5 bases). The CDR3 totals 16 residues. CDR1 and CDR2 (germline): LGHNA, YNFKEQ. Trimming left V 1 base short and J 0 bases short, with 12 bases between. The CDR3 region has the DNA TGTGCCAGCAGCCAAGCGGAAGACAGACTGAACACTGAAGCTTTCTTT. Translation: CASSQAEDRLNTEAFF.

Only a few counts were recorded for this clonotype. V gene TRBV12-3 or TRBV12-4 combines with J gene TRBJ1-2; 7 bases fit TRBD1. The CDR3 sequence is 13 residues long. Trimming at V came to 6 bases and at J to 6 bases, leaving 7 bases not matched to a gene. As DNA, the CDR3 is TGTGCCAGCAGGACTCAGGGGGAAGATGGCTACACCTTC. Translation gives CASRTQGEDGYTF.